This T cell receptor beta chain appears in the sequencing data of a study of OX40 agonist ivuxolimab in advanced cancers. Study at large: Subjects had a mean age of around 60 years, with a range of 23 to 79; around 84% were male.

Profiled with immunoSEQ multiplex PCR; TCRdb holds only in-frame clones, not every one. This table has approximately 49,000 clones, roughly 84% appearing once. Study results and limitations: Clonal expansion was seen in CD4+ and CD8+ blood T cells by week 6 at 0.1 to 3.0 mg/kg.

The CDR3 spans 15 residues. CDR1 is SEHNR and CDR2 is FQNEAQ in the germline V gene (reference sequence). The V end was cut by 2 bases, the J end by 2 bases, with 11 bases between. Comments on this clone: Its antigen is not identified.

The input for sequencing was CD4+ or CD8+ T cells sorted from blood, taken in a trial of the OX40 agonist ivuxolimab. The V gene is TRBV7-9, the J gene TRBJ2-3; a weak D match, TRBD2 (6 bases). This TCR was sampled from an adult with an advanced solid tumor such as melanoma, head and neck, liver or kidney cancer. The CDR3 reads CASSLNGRDTDTQYF. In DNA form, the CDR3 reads TGTGCCAGCAGCTTAAACGGGAGAGACACAGATACGCAGTATTTT.